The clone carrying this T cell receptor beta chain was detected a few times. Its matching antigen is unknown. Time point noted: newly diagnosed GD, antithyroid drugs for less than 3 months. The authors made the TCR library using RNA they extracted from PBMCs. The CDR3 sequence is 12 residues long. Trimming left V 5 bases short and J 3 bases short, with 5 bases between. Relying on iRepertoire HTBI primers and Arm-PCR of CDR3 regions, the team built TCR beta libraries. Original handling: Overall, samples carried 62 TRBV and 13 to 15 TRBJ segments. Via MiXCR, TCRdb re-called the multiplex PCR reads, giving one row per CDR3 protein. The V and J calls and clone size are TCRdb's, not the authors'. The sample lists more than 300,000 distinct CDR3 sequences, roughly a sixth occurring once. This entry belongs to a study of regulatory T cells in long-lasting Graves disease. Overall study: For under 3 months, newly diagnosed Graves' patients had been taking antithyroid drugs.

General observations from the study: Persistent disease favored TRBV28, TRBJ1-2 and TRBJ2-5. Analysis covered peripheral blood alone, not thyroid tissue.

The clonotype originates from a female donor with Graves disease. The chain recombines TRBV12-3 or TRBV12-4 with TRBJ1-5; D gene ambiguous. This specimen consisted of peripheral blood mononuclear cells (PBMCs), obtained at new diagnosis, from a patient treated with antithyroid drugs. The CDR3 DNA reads TGTGCCAGCAGTCAGAACAATCAGCCCCAGCATTTT. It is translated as CASSQNNQPQHF.